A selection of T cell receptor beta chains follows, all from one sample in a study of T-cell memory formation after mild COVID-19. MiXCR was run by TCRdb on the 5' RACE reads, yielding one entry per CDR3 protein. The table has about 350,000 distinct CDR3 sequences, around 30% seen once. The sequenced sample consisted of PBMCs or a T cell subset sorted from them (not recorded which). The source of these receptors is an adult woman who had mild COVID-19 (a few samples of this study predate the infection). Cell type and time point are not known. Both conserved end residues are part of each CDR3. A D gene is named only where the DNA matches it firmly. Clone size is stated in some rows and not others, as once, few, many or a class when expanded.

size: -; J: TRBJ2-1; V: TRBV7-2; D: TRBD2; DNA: TGTGCCAGCAACCGGGGGGGCCGGTCCTACAATGAGCAGTTCTTC; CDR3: CASNRGGRSYNEQFF
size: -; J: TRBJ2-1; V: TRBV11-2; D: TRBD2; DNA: TGTGCCAGCACGAGATTGGGCGGGGGGCCCTACAATGAGCAGTTCTTC; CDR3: CASTRLGGGPYNEQFF
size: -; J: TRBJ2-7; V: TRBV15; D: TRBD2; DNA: TGTGCCACCAGCAGCAGACTAGCGGGAGCCAAAGAGCAGTACTTC; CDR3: CATSSRLAGAKEQYF
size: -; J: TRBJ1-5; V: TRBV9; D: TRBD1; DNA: TGTGCCAGCAGCGTACAGGGGGCAGATCAGCCCCAGCATTTT; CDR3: CASSVQGADQPQHF
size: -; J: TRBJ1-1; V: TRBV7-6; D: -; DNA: TGTGCCAGCAGCTTAGTGGAGAACGGTGAAGCTTTCTTT; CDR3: CASSLVENGEAFF
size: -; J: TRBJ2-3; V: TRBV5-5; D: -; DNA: TGTGCCAGCAGCTTCCGGAACGGAGTCACAGATACGCAGTATTTT; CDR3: CASSFRNGVTDTQYF
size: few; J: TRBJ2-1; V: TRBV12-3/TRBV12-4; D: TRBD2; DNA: TGTGCCAGCAGTTTTGCTAGCGGGAGATTTCTTGAGCAGTTCTTC; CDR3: CASSFASGRFLEQFF
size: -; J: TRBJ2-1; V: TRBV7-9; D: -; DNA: TGTGCCAGCAGCAGTGGACTATCCTCAGTGCAGTTCTTC; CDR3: CASSSGLSSVQFF
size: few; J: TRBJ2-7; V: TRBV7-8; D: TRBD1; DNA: TGTGCCAGCAGCCAGTCCGGGACAGGGAGTTCCTACGAGCAGTACTTC; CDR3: CASSQSGTGSSYEQYF
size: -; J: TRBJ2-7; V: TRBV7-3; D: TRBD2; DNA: TGTGCCAGCAGCCCAACTAGCGGGAGGAACTACGAGCAGTACTTC; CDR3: CASSPTSGRNYEQYF
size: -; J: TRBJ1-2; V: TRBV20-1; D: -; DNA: TGCAGTGCTAGTTACCGGGATGCAATCTATGGCTACACCTTC; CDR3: CSASYRDAIYGYTF
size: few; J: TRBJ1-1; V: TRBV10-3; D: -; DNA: TGTGCCATCAGAGAAGGGACGAACACTGAAGCTTTCTTT; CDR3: CAIREGTNTEAFF
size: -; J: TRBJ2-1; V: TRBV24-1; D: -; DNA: TGTGCCACCAGTGGTGGGTTGGTCAATGAGCAGTTCTTC; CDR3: CATSGGLVNEQFF
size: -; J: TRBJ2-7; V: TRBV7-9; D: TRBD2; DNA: TGTGCCAGCAGTCCCTCTAGCGGGGGTTTCTACGAGCAGTACTTC; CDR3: CASSPSSGGFYEQYF
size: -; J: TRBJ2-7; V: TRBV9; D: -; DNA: TGTGCCAGCAGCGTAACGGGGAGGGGGTACGAGCAGTACTTC; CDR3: CASSVTGRGYEQYF
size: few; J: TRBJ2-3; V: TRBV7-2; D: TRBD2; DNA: TGTGCCAGCAGCATCGGACTAGCGGGAGGGGAAGGTACGCAGTATTTT; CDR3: CASSIGLAGGEGTQYF
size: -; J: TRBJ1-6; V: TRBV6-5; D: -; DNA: TGTGCCAGCAGTTACTCCCGGGTCTCCCCGGCCTCACCCCTCCACTTT; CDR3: CASSYSRVSPASPLHF
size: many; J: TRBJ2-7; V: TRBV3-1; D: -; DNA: TGTGCCAGCAGCCAAGGTGGGAACACCTACGAGCAGTACTTC; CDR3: CASSQGGNTYEQYF
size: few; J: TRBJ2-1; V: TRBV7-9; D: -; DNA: TGTGCCAGCAGCTTGGTCCCGTCCCGGACAGCGGGTGAGCAGTTCTTC; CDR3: CASSLVPSRTAGEQFF
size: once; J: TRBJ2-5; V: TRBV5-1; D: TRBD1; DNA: TGCGCCAGCAGCTTGGGGGACAGGGAACAAGAGACCCAGTACTTC; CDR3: CASSLGDREQETQYF
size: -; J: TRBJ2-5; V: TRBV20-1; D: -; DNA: TGCAGTGCTAGAATGGCCCCCCAAGAGACCCAGTACTTC; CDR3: CSARMAPQETQYF
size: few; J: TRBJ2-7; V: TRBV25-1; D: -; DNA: TGTGCCAGCAGCCTGGCGGGGGCCATGCACGAGCAGTACTTC; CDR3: CASSLAGAMHEQYF
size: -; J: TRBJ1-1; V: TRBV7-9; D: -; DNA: TGTGCCAGCAGTTTGAATCAGGGTATAGCTTTCTTT; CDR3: CASSLNQGIAFF
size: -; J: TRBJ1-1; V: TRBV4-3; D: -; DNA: TGCGCCAGCAGCCAAGCGGACATAATGAACACTGAAGCTTTCTTT; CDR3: CASSQADIMNTEAFF